This T cell receptor beta chain is from a study of blood T cell repertoires in COVID-19. Assay used: immunoSEQ multiplex PCR; TCRdb lists only in-frame clones, some missing. Counted here are 50,000 or so clones, about 89% occurring once; the ten biggest clones make up about a quarter. The CDR3 runs 15 residues. CDR1 and CDR2 from the germline V gene are MNHEY and SVGAGI. The V gene end was trimmed by 0 bases and the J gene end by 4 bases; junction bases not matched to a gene: 5. Sample: peripheral blood. This chain uses TRBV6-5 with TRBJ2-7; 8 nucleotides align to TRBD1. This TCR was sampled from a human donor in a cohort sampled during active COVID-19. Here the CDR3 reads CASSYSRTGRYEQYF. In DNA form, the CDR3 reads TGTGCCAGCAGTTACTCCCGGACAGGGAGGTACGAGCAGTACTTC.